This T cell receptor beta chain comes out of a study of T-cell reconstitution after alpha-beta-depleted transplantation in children. Trimming removed 0 bases from V and 2 bases from J, with 10 bases in between. Germline V gene sequence: CDR1 DFQATT, CDR2 SNEGSKA (reference sequence). The CDR3 totals 15 residues. Molecular barcoding with unique molecular identifiers was used for the TCRbeta library. Each CDR3 protein gets one entry after TCRdb re-called the PCR reads with MiXCR. Of approximately 210,000 distinct CDR3 sequences listed, over 15% were seen once; the top ten hold just under 45%. Sample: PBMCs, mostly from graft donor cells, taken 360 days after TCRalphabeta/CD19-depleted stem cell transplant. The chain links TRBV20-1 to TRBJ2-2, with D perhaps matching TRBD1 or TRBD2 (5 bases each). The source of this sequence is a male patient between 2 and 15 years old who had a stem cell transplant for acute lymphoblastic leukemia, so the T cells may come from the graft donor. CDR3 amino acids: CSARDRGVNTGELFF. Here the CDR3 DNA reads TGCAGTGCTAGAGATCGAGGGGTTAACACCGGGGAGCTGTTTTTT.